The present T cell receptor (beta chain) was sequenced within a study of T-cell memory formation after mild COVID-19. V dropped 1 base and J dropped 5 bases, with 14 bases sitting between them. Germline V gene lookup returns CDR1 SSHAT and CDR2 FNYEAQ (reference sequence). The CDR3 has 15 amino acids. From the 5' RACE reads, TCRdb called clonotypes with MiXCR, one entry per CDR3 protein. The data hold around 300,000 distinct CDR3 sequences, with 8% to 9% observed a single time. Sequenced: PBMCs or a T cell subset sorted from them (not recorded which). The gene calls are TRBV7-7 and TRBJ2-5; the D gene is possibly TRBD2 (5 bases). The source of this sequence is a man younger than 35 who had mild COVID-19 (a few samples of this study predate the infection). Cell type and time point are not known. The CDR3 DNA is TGTGCCAGCAGCTTAGATTTAGGGAGAGGGGAGACCCAGTACTTC. Its translation is CASSLDLGRGETQYF.